A single sample is the source of the 5 T cell receptor beta chains below, sequenced in a study of shared clonotypes between healthy human individuals (dated by TCRdb to the early 2020s). CD8 naive samples were obtained by positive selection for CCR7 among CD45RO-negative cells, yielding a CD45RA+CCR7+ population from which TemRA cells were excluded. The method was the immunoSEQ multiplex PCR assay. TCRdb carries this immuneACCESS record with in-frame sequences only. Its versions omit some clonotypes, under half of them owing to an unresolved V gene in the studies checked, with the rest unexplained. The sample records over 2,000,000 clones, just under 95% of which are singletons. More than 1.5% of the sample lies in the top ten. Material for sequencing was naive CD8+ T cells from PBMCs. Taken with the paper, the label for cell subset or site translates to: CD45RA+CCR7+. The source is a man aged 18 to 29 in good health. Some clones in this sample may be carry-over from other donors' samples.

The genes are TRBV28 and TRBJ1-2, with D uncertain. Trimming cost V 1 base and J 1 base, with 13 bases left between them. The CDR3 sequence is 16 residues long. In germline, CDR1 is MDHEN, CDR2 SYDVKM. The CDR3 loop is CASSLSVEPYNYGYTF. The CDR3 nucleotides are TGTGCCAGCAGTTTATCGGTGGAACCCTATAACTATGGCTACACCTTC.

The chain joins TRBV9 to TRBJ2-1, with D perhaps TRBD1 or TRBD2 (6 bases each). Trimming stripped 0 bases from V and 5 bases from J, with 9 bases between. CDR3 size: 14 residues. The germline gives CDR1 SGDLS, CDR2 YYNGEE. The DNA for the CDR3 is TGTGCCAGCAGCGTAGGGGGGGCCCACAATGAGCAGTTCTTC. It specifies CASSVGGAHNEQFF.

The chain combines TRBV7-8 with TRBJ2-1; D gene unclear. From germline, CDR1 is SGHVS and CDR2 FQNEAQ. The CDR3 has 16 residues. Trimming cost V 3 bases and J 2 bases, with 14 bases left between them. CDR3: CASSFYYGVTYNEQFF. The CDR3 nucleotides read TGTGCCAGCAGCTTCTATTACGGAGTAACCTACAATGAGCAGTTCTTC.

With respect to this clone: Different DNA sequences within this sample yield the same CDR3. The rearrangement links TRBV6-6 to TRBJ2-7; TRBD1 is a possible D gene (5 bases). The CDR3 spans 13 residues. V lost 3 bases to trimming and J lost 3 bases, with 9 bases between them. Germline V lookup: CDR1 MNHNY, CDR2 SVGAGI (reference sequence). DNA for the CDR3: TGTGCCAGCAGTTATTCCACAGGCTACGAGCAGTACTTC. Amino acid sequence: CASSYSTGYEQYF.

This chain uses TRBV2 with TRBJ1-3; D perhaps matches TRBD1 (5 bases). CDR3 length: 14 residues. Germline V lookup: CDR1 SNHLY, CDR2 FYNNEI. Trimming removed 1 base from V and 8 bases from J, with 12 bases in between. The CDR3 DNA follows: TGTGCCAGCAGTGAAGGGGGGACCCATCACACCATATATTTT. Translated, it gives CASSEGGTHHTIYF.